This T cell receptor beta chain was profiled in a study of CD8+ T cells in alopecia areata. About the research overall: Treatment of the treated patients consisted of oral tofacitinib, 5 to 10 mg twice daily.

Reverse transcription of extracted RNA yielded cDNA, which provided the sequencing template. Sequencing used immunoSEQ multiplex PCR; TCRdb keeps in-frame clones, though not all of them. Among 190,000 or so clones listed, 45% to 75% were seen once. In this sample, this clone turned up a few times. Noted treatment: oral pan-JAK inhibitor, 5-10 mg twice daily. The V gene lost 4 bases and the J gene lost 4 bases, with 15 bases spanning the gap. This CDR3 is 15 amino acids long. Germline CDR1 reads SGHDT; CDR2 reads YYEEEE. The sample was CD4+ T cells sorted from blood, taken at week 4, from a patient treated with tofacitinib. The sequence was collected from a human donor with alopecia areata. The genes are TRBV5-6 and TRBJ2-1, with D tentatively TRBD2 (6 bases). This CDR3 reads CASSRRGISYNEQFF. The DNA of the CDR3 is TGTGCCAGCAGCCGGCGGGGTATTTCTTACAATGAGCAGTTCTTC.